This is a list of T cell receptor beta chains from one sample in a study of shared clonotypes between healthy human individuals. Sequencing used immunoSEQ multiplex PCR; TCRdb keeps in-frame clones, though not all of them. The table includes hundreds of thousands of clones, 79% detected once. Specimen: PBMCs. The receptors here all came from a woman aged 40 to 50 in good health. Some clones in this sample may be carry-over from other donors' samples. Both conserved end residues are part of each CDR3. Each record gives: J gene, D gene, clone size, V gene, CDR3 DNA, CDR3 protein. The D gene is left open where the match is weak. Clone size is shown for a subset of rows, as once, few, many or a class of expanded clone.

j_call: TRBJ2-1
d_call: -
clone_size: -
v_call: TRBV7-8
cdr3_nt: TGTGCCAGCAGCCTGACCGGAGTCGGGAATGAGCAGTTCTTC
cdr3_aa: CASSLTGVGNEQFF

j_call: TRBJ2-7
d_call: -
clone_size: -
v_call: TRBV28
cdr3_nt: TGTGCCAGCAGTTTTCCTGACTCGAACTCCTACGAGCAGTACTTC
cdr3_aa: CASSFPDSNSYEQYF

j_call: TRBJ2-1
d_call: TRBD2
clone_size: -
v_call: TRBV19
cdr3_nt: TGTGCCAGTAGTATCCTCGGGACTACCTACAATGAGCAGTTCTTC
cdr3_aa: CASSILGTTYNEQFF

j_call: TRBJ2-5
d_call: -
clone_size: few
v_call: TRBV6-6
cdr3_nt: TGTGCCAGCAATTCCGTGGGCCACCAAGAGACCCAGTACTTC
cdr3_aa: CASNSVGHQETQYF

j_call: TRBJ1-3
d_call: -
clone_size: -
v_call: TRBV28
cdr3_nt: TGTGCCAGCACCACCTCCGGAAACACCATATATTTT
cdr3_aa: CASTTSGNTIYF

j_call: TRBJ1-5
d_call: -
clone_size: -
v_call: TRBV19
cdr3_nt: TGTGCCAGTAGTGCCTCCGGGGCTCGGATTCTTCAGCCCCAGCATTTT
cdr3_aa: CASSASGARILQPQHF

j_call: TRBJ2-5
d_call: -
clone_size: once
v_call: TRBV19
cdr3_nt: TGTGCCAGTAGTATAGGGGCTAGCGAAGAGACCCAGTACTTC
cdr3_aa: CASSIGASEETQYF

j_call: TRBJ2-7
d_call: -
clone_size: -
v_call: TRBV5-1
cdr3_nt: TGCGCCAGCAGCTTGGCAGGGACTGAAGAGCAGTACTTC
cdr3_aa: CASSLAGTEEQYF

j_call: TRBJ2-7
d_call: TRBD1
clone_size: -
v_call: TRBV28
cdr3_nt: TGTGCCAGCAGCTCTGGACAGGCTTACTCCTACGAGCAGTACTTC
cdr3_aa: CASSSGQAYSYEQYF

j_call: TRBJ1-2
d_call: -
clone_size: -
v_call: TRBV4-3
cdr3_nt: TGCGCCAGCAGCCAAGATTCTCGTTGGGGCTACACCTTC
cdr3_aa: CASSQDSRWGYTF

j_call: TRBJ2-1
d_call: -
clone_size: -
v_call: TRBV9
cdr3_nt: TGTGCCAGCAGCGGAAAACTAGCCACGGTTTTCAGTGAGCAGTTCTTC
cdr3_aa: CASSGKLATVFSEQFF

j_call: TRBJ2-1
d_call: -
clone_size: -
v_call: TRBV5-1
cdr3_nt: TGCGCCAGCAGCGTGGTCAATGAGCAGTTCTTC
cdr3_aa: CASSVVNEQFF

j_call: TRBJ1-1
d_call: TRBD1
clone_size: -
v_call: TRBV5-4
cdr3_nt: TGTGCCAGCAGCTTGGGGGACAGGGGCACTGAAGCTTTCTTT
cdr3_aa: CASSLGDRGTEAFF

j_call: TRBJ2-1
d_call: TRBD2
clone_size: -
v_call: TRBV7-9
cdr3_nt: TGTGCCAGCAGCTCAGGACTAGCGGGATGGGATGAGCAGTTCTTC
cdr3_aa: CASSSGLAGWDEQFF

j_call: TRBJ2-5
d_call: TRBD1
clone_size: -
v_call: TRBV19
cdr3_nt: TGTGCCAGTAGAACAGGGGGAATGGAGACCCAGTACTTC
cdr3_aa: CASRTGGMETQYF

j_call: TRBJ2-5
d_call: -
clone_size: -
v_call: TRBV5-1
cdr3_nt: TGCGCCAGCAGCTTGGACGCCCCCAAACAAGAGACCCAGTACTTC
cdr3_aa: CASSLDAPKQETQYF

j_call: TRBJ1-1
d_call: TRBD1
clone_size: -
v_call: TRBV19
cdr3_nt: TGTGCCAGTAGCTGGGACAGGGGGAACACTGAAGCTTTCTTT
cdr3_aa: CASSWDRGNTEAFF

j_call: TRBJ2-5
d_call: TRBD2
clone_size: -
v_call: TRBV5-1
cdr3_nt: TGCGCCAGTACTCCCCCCGGGGGGCAAGAGACCCAGTACTTC
cdr3_aa: CASTPPGGQETQYF

j_call: TRBJ1-1
d_call: TRBD1
clone_size: -
v_call: TRBV30
cdr3_nt: TGTGCCTTCGACAGGGAATCCGAAGCTTTCTTT
cdr3_aa: CAFDRESEAFF

j_call: TRBJ2-2
d_call: -
clone_size: -
v_call: TRBV2
cdr3_nt: TGTGCCAGCGCATCGGTCACCGGGGAGCTGTTTTTT
cdr3_aa: CASASVTGELFF

j_call: TRBJ2-3
d_call: TRBD1
clone_size: -
v_call: TRBV12-5
cdr3_nt: TGTGCTAGTGGGCGGACAGGGGGTCAGGATACGCAGTATTTT
cdr3_aa: CASGRTGGQDTQYF

j_call: TRBJ2-1
d_call: TRBD1
clone_size: -
v_call: TRBV19
cdr3_nt: TGTGCCAGTAGTAAAGGGACAGGGCCCTACAATGAGCAGTTCTTC
cdr3_aa: CASSKGTGPYNEQFF

j_call: TRBJ2-3
d_call: TRBD2
clone_size: -
v_call: TRBV7-7
cdr3_nt: TGTGCTAGCAGCCAAAGCGGGGAAGACACAGATACGCAGTATTTT
cdr3_aa: CASSQSGEDTDTQYF

j_call: TRBJ2-1
d_call: -
clone_size: -
v_call: TRBV6-5
cdr3_nt: TGTGCCAGCAGACGAACTAGCAGCTCCTACAATGAGCAGTTCTTC
cdr3_aa: CASRRTSSSYNEQFF

j_call: TRBJ2-5
d_call: TRBD2
clone_size: -
v_call: TRBV5-1
cdr3_nt: TGCGCCAGCAGCTTGGGGGGGACTAGCGGGTTCCAAGAGACCCAGTACTTC
cdr3_aa: CASSLGGTSGFQETQYF

j_call: TRBJ2-7
d_call: TRBD2
clone_size: -
v_call: TRBV10-3
cdr3_nt: TGTGCCATCAGTGAAAGGACTAGCGGATTAATGGAGCAGTACTTC
cdr3_aa: CAISERTSGLMEQYF

j_call: TRBJ2-6
d_call: TRBD1
clone_size: -
v_call: TRBV5-1
cdr3_nt: TGCGCCAGCAGCCTCCAGGGACAGGGTTCCTCTGGGGCCAACGTCCTGACTTTC
cdr3_aa: CASSLQGQGSSGANVLTF

j_call: TRBJ1-1
d_call: -
clone_size: once
v_call: TRBV10-3
cdr3_nt: TGTGCCATCAGTGGGGGACACACGAACACTGAAGCTTTCTTT
cdr3_aa: CAISGGHTNTEAFF

j_call: TRBJ1-5
d_call: -
clone_size: -
v_call: TRBV7-2
cdr3_nt: TGTGCCAGCAGCCGGGACGGAGTTCAGCCCCAGCATTTT
cdr3_aa: CASSRDGVQPQHF

j_call: TRBJ2-1
d_call: -
clone_size: once
v_call: TRBV9
cdr3_nt: TGTGCCAGCAGCGTAGACGTTGGGGGATCCTACAATGAGCAGTTCTTC
cdr3_aa: CASSVDVGGSYNEQFF

j_call: TRBJ2-7
d_call: TRBD2
clone_size: -
v_call: TRBV5-4
cdr3_nt: TGTGCCAGCAGCTTTGGACTAGCGGGAGATTACGAGCAGTACTTC
cdr3_aa: CASSFGLAGDYEQYF

j_call: TRBJ2-2
d_call: TRBD1
clone_size: many
v_call: TRBV7-3
cdr3_nt: TGTGCCAGCAGCTCGACAGGGGCCGCGAACACCGGGGAGCTGTTTTTT
cdr3_aa: CASSSTGAANTGELFF

j_call: TRBJ2-5
d_call: -
clone_size: -
v_call: TRBV4-3
cdr3_nt: TGCGCCAGCAGCCTTGAACCGGGTAAAGCGGAGACCCAGTACTTC
cdr3_aa: CASSLEPGKAETQYF

j_call: TRBJ2-2
d_call: TRBD2
clone_size: -
v_call: TRBV7-9
cdr3_nt: TGTGCCAGCAGCCCAACGATTTGGACTAGCGGGAGCAAGCCCGGGGAGCTGTTTTTT
cdr3_aa: CASSPTIWTSGSKPGELFF

j_call: TRBJ1-1
d_call: TRBD1
clone_size: once
v_call: TRBV6-1
cdr3_nt: TGTGCCAGCCCCGAATCACGGACAGGGGAAGCTTTCTTT
cdr3_aa: CASPESRTGEAFF

j_call: TRBJ1-5
d_call: -
clone_size: -
v_call: TRBV19
cdr3_nt: TGTGCCAGTAGTGTATGGTTCAATCAGCCCCAGCATTTT
cdr3_aa: CASSVWFNQPQHF

j_call: TRBJ1-2
d_call: -
clone_size: -
v_call: TRBV9
cdr3_nt: TGTGCCAGCAGCCTCTACGGGGGAGGAGAGGACAACTATGGCTACACCTTC
cdr3_aa: CASSLYGGGEDNYGYTF

j_call: TRBJ2-2
d_call: -
clone_size: few
v_call: TRBV7-6
cdr3_nt: TGTGCCAGCAGCTTAGCAACCGGGGAGCTGTTTTTT
cdr3_aa: CASSLATGELFF